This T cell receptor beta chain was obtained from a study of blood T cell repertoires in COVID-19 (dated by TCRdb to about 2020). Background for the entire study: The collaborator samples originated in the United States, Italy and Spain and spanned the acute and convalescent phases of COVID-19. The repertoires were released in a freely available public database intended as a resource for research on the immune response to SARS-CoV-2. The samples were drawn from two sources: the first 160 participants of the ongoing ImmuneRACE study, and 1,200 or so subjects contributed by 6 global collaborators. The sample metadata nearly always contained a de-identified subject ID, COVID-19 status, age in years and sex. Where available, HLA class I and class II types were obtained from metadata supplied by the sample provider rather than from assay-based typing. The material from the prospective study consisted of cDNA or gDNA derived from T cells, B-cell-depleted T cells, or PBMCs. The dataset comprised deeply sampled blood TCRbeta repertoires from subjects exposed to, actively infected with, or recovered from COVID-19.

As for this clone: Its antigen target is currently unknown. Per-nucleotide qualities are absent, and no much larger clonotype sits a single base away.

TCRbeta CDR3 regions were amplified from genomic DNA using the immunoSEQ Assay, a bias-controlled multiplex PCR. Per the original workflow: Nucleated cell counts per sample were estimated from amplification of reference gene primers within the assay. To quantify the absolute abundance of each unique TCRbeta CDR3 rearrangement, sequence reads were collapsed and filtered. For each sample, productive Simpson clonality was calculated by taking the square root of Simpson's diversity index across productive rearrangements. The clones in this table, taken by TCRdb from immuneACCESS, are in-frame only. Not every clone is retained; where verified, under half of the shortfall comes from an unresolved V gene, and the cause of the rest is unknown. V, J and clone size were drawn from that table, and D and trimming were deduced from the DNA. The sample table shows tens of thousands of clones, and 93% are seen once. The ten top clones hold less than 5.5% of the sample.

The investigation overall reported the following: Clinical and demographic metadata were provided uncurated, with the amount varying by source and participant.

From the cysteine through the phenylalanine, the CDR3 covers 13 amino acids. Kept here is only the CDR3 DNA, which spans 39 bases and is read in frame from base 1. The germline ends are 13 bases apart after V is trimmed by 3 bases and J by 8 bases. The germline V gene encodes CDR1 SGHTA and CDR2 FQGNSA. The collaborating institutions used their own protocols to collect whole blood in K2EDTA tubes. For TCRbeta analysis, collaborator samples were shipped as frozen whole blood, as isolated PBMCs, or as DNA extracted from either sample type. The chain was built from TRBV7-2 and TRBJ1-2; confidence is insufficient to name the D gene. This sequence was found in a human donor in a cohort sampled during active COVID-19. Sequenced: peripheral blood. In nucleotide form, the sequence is TGTGCCAGCAGCTTCGAGCGTCCTGGGGGCTACACCTTC. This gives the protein CASSFERPGGYTF.